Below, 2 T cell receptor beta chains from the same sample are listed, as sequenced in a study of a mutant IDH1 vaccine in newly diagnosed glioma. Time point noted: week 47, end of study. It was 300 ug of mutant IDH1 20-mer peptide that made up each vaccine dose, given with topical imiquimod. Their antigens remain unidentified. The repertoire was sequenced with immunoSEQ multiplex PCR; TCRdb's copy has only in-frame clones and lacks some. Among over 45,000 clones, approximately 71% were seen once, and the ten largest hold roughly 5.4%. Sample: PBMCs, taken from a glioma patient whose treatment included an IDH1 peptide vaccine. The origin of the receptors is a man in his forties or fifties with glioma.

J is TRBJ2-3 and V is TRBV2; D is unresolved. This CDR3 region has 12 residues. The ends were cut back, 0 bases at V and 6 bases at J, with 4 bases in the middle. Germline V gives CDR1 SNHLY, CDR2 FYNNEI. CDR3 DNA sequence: TGTGCCAGCAGTGAAGCGGGGGATACGCAGTATTTT. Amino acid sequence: CASSEAGDTQYF.

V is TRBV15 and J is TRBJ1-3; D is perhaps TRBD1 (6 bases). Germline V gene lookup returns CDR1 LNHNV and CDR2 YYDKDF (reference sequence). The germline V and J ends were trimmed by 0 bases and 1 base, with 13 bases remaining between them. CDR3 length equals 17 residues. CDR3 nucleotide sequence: TGTGCCACCAGCAGAGATGGGAACAGGGCTTCTGGAAACACCATATATTTT. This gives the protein CATSRDGNRASGNTIYF.